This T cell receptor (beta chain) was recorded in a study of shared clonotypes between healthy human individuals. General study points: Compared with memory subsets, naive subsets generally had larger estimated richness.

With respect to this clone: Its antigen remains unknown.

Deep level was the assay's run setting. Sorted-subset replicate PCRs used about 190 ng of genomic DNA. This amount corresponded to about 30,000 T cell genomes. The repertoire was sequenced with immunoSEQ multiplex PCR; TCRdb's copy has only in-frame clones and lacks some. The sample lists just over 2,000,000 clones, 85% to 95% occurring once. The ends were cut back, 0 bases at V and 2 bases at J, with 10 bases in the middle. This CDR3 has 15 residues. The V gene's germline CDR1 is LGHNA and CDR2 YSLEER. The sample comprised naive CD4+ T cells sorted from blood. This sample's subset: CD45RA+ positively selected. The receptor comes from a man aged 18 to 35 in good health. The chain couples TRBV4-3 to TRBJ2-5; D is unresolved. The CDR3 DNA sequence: TGCGCCAGCAGCCAAGACGGAAGACTTCAAGAGACCCAGTACTTC. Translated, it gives CASSQDGRLQETQYF.